The 30 T cell receptor beta chains reported below all come from one sample, sequenced in a study of cytomegalovirus exposure and HLA in healthy donors. 60 Vbeta and 13 Jbeta primers were used in PCR. Assay: immunoSEQ multiplex PCR; the TCRdb copy retains only in-frame clones and omits some. This table has fewer than 120,000 clones, around 87% appearing once. Sequenced sample: PBMCs. All receptors derive from a man aged 40-55 years in good health and CMV-seronegative.

The chain couples TRBV27 to TRBJ2-7; 11 bases are shared with TRBD1. The CDR3 has 14 amino acids. CDR1 and CDR2 from the germline V gene are MNHEY and SMNVEV (reference sequence). J gave up 7 bases and V 3 bases, and 5 bases lay outside the gene matches. CDR3 bases: TGTGCCAGCAGTTTTCGGACAGGGGGCGCGGAGCAGTACTTC. The encoded protein is CASSFRTGGAEQYF.

This chain links TRBV6-5 with TRBJ2-7; D gene unclear. Per germline, CDR1 MNHEY and CDR2 SVGAGI. The length of the CDR3 is 12 residues. V lost 4 bases and J 2 bases, leaving 6 bases between the germline ends. CDR3 amino acids: CASSSITYEQYF. The CDR3 nucleotides are TGTGCCAGCAGTTCTATTACCTACGAGCAGTACTTC.

This chain joins TRBV6-5 and TRBJ1-2; D might be TRBD1 (5 bases). The CDR3 has 13 amino acids. CDR1 and CDR2 (germline): MNHEY, SVGAGI. The germline V and J ends were trimmed by 6 bases and 5 bases, with 13 bases remaining between them. The DNA for the CDR3 is TGTGCCAGCAGAGGGGATCAATCATATGGCTACACCTTC. Translated: CASRGDQSYGYTF.

A few counts support this clone. The gene calls are TRBV6-5 and TRBJ2-3; 11 bases align to TRBD2. V gave up 6 bases and J gave up 5 bases; unmatched junction bases: 1. Looked up from germline, CDR1 is MNHEY and CDR2 is SVGAGI. The CDR3 totals 13 residues. The chain's CDR3 is CASRTSGVDTQYF. CDR3 DNA sequence: TGTGCCAGCAGGACTAGCGGGGTAGATACGCAGTATTTT.

The chain is built from TRBV9 and TRBJ2-3; 12 nucleotides agree with TRBD2. Looked up from germline, CDR1 is SGDLS and CDR2 is YYNGEE. The trim removed 5 bases at V and 2 bases at J, leaving 6 bases unmatched. The CDR3 is 16 residues long. Here the CDR3 reads CASSPLAGGLTDTQYF. In DNA form, the CDR3 reads TGTGCCAGCAGTCCTCTAGCGGGGGGGCTCACAGATACGCAGTATTTT.

This chain uses TRBV5-1 with TRBJ2-2; 9 bases are shared with TRBD2. The CDR3 spans 15 residues. V dropped 2 bases and J dropped 4; count of bases not matched to a gene: 3. Germline V gene lookup returns CDR1 SGHRS and CDR2 YFSETQ. The CDR3 is CASSFSGGVTGELFF. CDR3 coding DNA: TGCGCCAGCAGCTTTAGCGGGGGCGTCACCGGGGAGCTGTTTTTT. The full variable domain, with the rest looked up from reference TRBV5-1 and TRBJ2-2, is KAGVTQTPRYLIKTRGQQVTLSCSPISGHRSVSWYQQTPGQGLQFLFEYFSETQRNKGNFPGRFSGRQFSNSRSEMNVSTLELGDSALYLCASSFSGGVTGELFFGEGSRLTVL.

The rearrangement joins TRBV2 to TRBJ1-1, with D perhaps TRBD1 (6 bases). CDR1 is SNHLY, CDR2 FYNNEI, per germline. V was pared by 6 bases and J by 3 bases, with 17 bases between. The length of the CDR3 is 15 residues. The CDR3 DNA reads as TGTGCCAGCAGAGCAATAGGGGGTAGGGACACTGAAGCTTTCTTT. Amino acid sequence: CASRAIGGRDTEAFF.

In its sample, this clone was seen a few times. This chain links TRBV11-2 with TRBJ2-7, with TRBD1 as a possible D gene (6 bases). Trimming stripped 7 bases from V and 5 bases from J, with 15 bases between. CDR1 SGHAT and CDR2 FQNNGV come from the germline V gene. The CDR3 loop spans 13 amino acids. As DNA, the CDR3 is TGTGCCAGCATAGGCAGGGGTAACGACGAGCAGTACTTC. Translating gives CASIGRGNDEQYF.

Only one count was recorded for this clone. The rearrangement joins TRBV18 to TRBJ2-7; 9 bases agree with TRBD1. V was clipped by 1 base and J by 3 bases; unmatched bases: 7. Germline values: CDR1 KGHSH, CDR2 LQKENI. CDR3 size: 16 residues. The CDR3 nucleotides read TGTGCCAGCTCACCACTTCCGGGACAGGGAGTCTACGAGCAGTACTTC. It specifies CASSPLPGQGVYEQYF.

The chain employs TRBV30 and TRBJ1-1; 7 nucleotides agree with TRBD1. With 5 bases clipped from V and 6 bases from J, the junction kept 12 bases outside the gene matches. CDR3 size: 14 residues. The germline gives CDR1 GTSNPN, CDR2 SVGIG (reference sequence). In DNA form, the CDR3 reads TGTGCCTGGGTCCAAGGGGGCTGGGCGGCTGAAGCTTTCTTT. This sequence encodes CAWVQGGWAAEAFF.

V and J are TRBV18 and TRBJ1-4; 9 bases map to TRBD1. Germline V lookup: CDR1 KGHSH, CDR2 LQKENI. Trimming at V came to 5 bases and at J to 1 base, leaving 5 bases not matched to a gene. The CDR3 is 16 residues long. The CDR3 loop is CASSADRGGTNEKLFF. The CDR3, as DNA: TGTGCCAGCTCAGCGGACAGGGGAGGAACTAATGAAAAACTGTTTTTT. The variable domain in full, completed from reference TRBV18 and TRBJ1-4, reads NAGVMQNPRHLVRRRGQEARLRCSPMKGHSHVYWYRQLPEEGLKFMVYLQKENIIDESGMPKERFSAEFPKEGPSILRIQQVVRGDSAAYFCASSADRGGTNEKLFFGSGTQLSVL.

The rearrangement links TRBV5-1 to TRBJ2-7; 8 nucleotides match TRBD1. V shed 1 base and J 3 bases; nucleotides not matched to a gene: 6. Germline V gene sequence: CDR1 SGHRS, CDR2 YFSETQ. There are 15 residues in the CDR3. CDR3: CASSLTSGQGYEQYF. The CDR3 DNA follows: TGCGCCAGCAGCTTGACGTCCGGACAGGGCTACGAGCAGTACTTC.

The chain is built from TRBV5-1 and TRBJ2-5, with 8 bases identical to TRBD2. V gave up 4 bases and J gave up 3 bases; unmatched junction bases: 5. This CDR3 is 14 amino acids long. Germline CDR1 and CDR2: SGHRS and YFSETQ. The CDR3 region is CASSPALAEETQYF. The CDR3 region has the DNA TGCGCCAGCAGCCCGGCACTAGCGGAAGAGACCCAGTACTTC.

The chain is built from TRBV10-3 and TRBJ1-5; D might be TRBD1 (5 bases). Germline V lookup: CDR1 ENHRY, CDR2 SYGVKD. The ends were cut back, 4 bases at V and 4 bases at J, with 14 bases in the middle. CDR3 length: 15 amino acids. In DNA, the CDR3 is TGTGCCATCAGTGGAGCACCCGGGGGAAATCAGCCCCAGCATTTT. Its translation is CAISGAPGGNQPQHF.

The V and J genes are TRBV19 and TRBJ2-7; 9 nucleotides line up with TRBD1. The germline CDR1 and CDR2 sequences are LNHDA and SQIVND (reference sequence). The CDR3 is made up of 14 amino acids. Germline trimming cut 8 bases from V and 6 bases from J; bases unmatched to any gene: 11. The CDR3 DNA reads as TGTGCCAGTTCAGGACAGGGGAAATCCGGCGAGCAGTACTTC. Its translation is CASSGQGKSGEQYF.

The V gene is TRBV10-3, the J gene TRBJ1-2; TRBD1 agrees at 8 bases. The CDR3 extends over 11 amino acids. The junction had 1 base not matched to a gene; V was cut back by 10 bases and J by 3 bases. The germline V gene has CDR1 ENHRY and CDR2 SYGVKD. The chain's CDR3 is CATQGDYGYTF. DNA for the CDR3: TGTGCCACACAGGGGGACTATGGCTACACCTTC.

V usage is TRBV4-2 and J usage is TRBJ1-2; no clear D gene. Looked up from germline, CDR1 is LGHNA and CDR2 is YNFKEQ. V was pared by 4 bases and J by 1 base, with 7 bases between. The CDR3 runs 13 residues. CDR3 bases: TGTGCCAGCAGCCTACGGGGTAACTATGGCTACACCTTC. This codes for CASSLRGNYGYTF.

V gene TRBV5-1 combines with J gene TRBJ1-5; 10 nucleotides align to TRBD1. V gave up 0 bases and J gave up 7 bases; unmatched junction bases: 4. Germline lookup yields CDR1 SGHRS and CDR2 YFSETQ. The CDR3 spans 15 residues. CDR3 amino acids: CASSLAGQGEQPQHF. As DNA, the CDR3 is TGCGCCAGCAGCTTGGCCGGACAGGGGGAGCAGCCCCAGCATTTT.

The chain couples TRBV29-1 to TRBJ2-2; possible D gene TRBD2, 5 bases. The CDR3 totals 14 residues. Germline V gene lookup returns CDR1 SQVTM and CDR2 ANQGSEA. Trimming left V 7 bases short and J 6 bases short, with 18 bases between. CDR3 nucleotides: TGCAGCGCCCAGAGAACGGGGATGTCCGGGGAGCTGTTTTTT. It yields the protein CSAQRTGMSGELFF.

The rearrangement uses TRBV4-2 and TRBJ2-7, with 12 bases identical to TRBD2. V shed 1 base, J shed 3 bases, and the junction held 4 bases outside the gene matches. Germline V CDR1 and CDR2: LGHNA, YNFKEQ. This CDR3 comprises 16 residues. CDR3 region: CASSQGTSGDHYEQYF. CDR3 coding DNA: TGTGCCAGCAGCCAAGGGACTAGCGGGGACCACTACGAGCAGTACTTC.

The V call is TRBV5-1, the J call TRBJ1-4; D is unresolved. Between the trimmed V and J ends, which lost 0 bases and 7 bases, there was a span of 13 bases. The CDR3 covers 15 residues. CDR1 and CDR2 from the germline V gene are SGHRS and YFSETQ. CDR3 loop: CASSLGEITGEKLFF. In DNA, the CDR3 is TGCGCCAGCAGCTTGGGAGAGATCACGGGTGAAAAACTGTTTTTT.

This chain uses TRBV9 with TRBJ1-2; 12 positions match TRBD1. Unmatched junction bases numbered 5, after V lost 2 bases and J lost 6 bases. This CDR3 has 15 amino acids. Germline lookup yields CDR1 SGDLS and CDR2 YYNGEE. The CDR3 nucleotides are TGTGCCAGCAGCGTCGGGACAGGGGGCCGGGATGGCTACACCTTC. Amino acid sequence: CASSVGTGGRDGYTF.

The table lists this clone with a count of one. V and J are TRBV5-1 and TRBJ2-3; D might be TRBD2 (5 bases). Looked up from germline, CDR1 is SGHRS and CDR2 is YFSETQ. Trimming shortened V by 0 bases and J by 4 bases, and 12 bases separated the two germline ends. There are 15 residues in the CDR3. CDR3 nucleotides: TGCGCCAGCAGCTTGGGTACTAGTCCCGCAGATACGCAGTATTTT. It specifies CASSLGTSPADTQYF.

The gene calls are TRBV30 and TRBJ2-3; TRBD2 matches at 7 bases. Germline V gene sequence: CDR1 GTSNPN, CDR2 SVGIG (reference sequence). The CDR3 covers 15 residues. Losses at the gene ends were 1 base for V and 1 base for J; bases not matched to a gene: 5. The CDR3 region is CAWSGASGGTDTQYF. Written as DNA, the CDR3 is TGTGCCTGGAGTGGGGCTAGCGGAGGCACAGATACGCAGTATTTT.

This chain connects TRBV28 to TRBJ1-2; D call uncertain. The CDR3 covers 13 residues. The V end lost 3 bases, the J end lost 5 bases, and 10 bases lay between the germline ends. The V gene's germline CDR1 is MDHEN and CDR2 SYDVKM. The CDR3 here is CASSFSRSYGYTF. The CDR3 DNA follows: TGTGCCAGCAGTTTCAGTCGATCGTATGGCTACACCTTC.

The chain uses TRBV9 and TRBJ2-1; the match to TRBD2 covers 15 bases. CDR1 is SGDLS and CDR2 is YYNGEE in the germline V gene. Trimming at V came to 2 bases and at J to 3 bases, leaving 12 bases not matched to a gene. There are 20 residues in the CDR3. In DNA form, the CDR3 reads TGTGCCAGCAGCGTCGACTTACCGGGACTAGCGGGGGGACGCTACAATGAGCAGTTCTTC. Residues: CASSVDLPGLAGGRYNEQFF.

The V gene is TRBV19, the J gene TRBJ2-6, with 8 bases lining up with TRBD1. The CDR3 is 17 residues long. Germline CDR1 reads LNHDA; CDR2 reads SQIVND (reference sequence). J lost 0 bases, V lost 3 bases, and 4 bases had no gene match. In nucleotides, the CDR3 is TGTGCCAGTAGTATCGCAGGGGGCCCCTCTGGGGCCAACGTCCTGACTTTC. This gives the protein CASSIAGGPSGANVLTF.

J is TRBJ1-2 and V is TRBV5-1, with TRBD1 matching 8 bases. V was pared by 0 bases and J by 6 bases, with 16 bases of the junction left unmatched. The length of the CDR3 is 18 residues. Germline V gene data show CDR1 as SGHRS and CDR2 as YFSETQ. CDR3 protein: CASSLVPSGQGASDGYTF. CDR3 coding DNA: TGCGCCAGCAGCTTGGTCCCCTCGGGGCAGGGGGCCAGTGATGGCTACACCTTC. Combining the CDR3 with reference TRBV5-1 and TRBJ1-2 gives the whole variable domain KAGVTQTPRYLIKTRGQQVTLSCSPISGHRSVSWYQQTPGQGLQFLFEYFSETQRNKGNFPGRFSGRQFSNSRSEMNVSTLELGDSALYLCASSLVPSGQGASDGYTFGSGTRLTVV.

This clone has only a few counts. This chain joins TRBV6-5 and TRBJ1-1; D call uncertain. V gave up 1 base and J gave up 5 bases, with 14 bases separating them. The length of the CDR3 is 15 residues. The V gene's germline CDR1 is MNHEY and CDR2 SVGAGI. CDR3 protein: CASSYFGVDGTEAFF. DNA for the CDR3: TGTGCCAGCAGTTACTTCGGGGTAGATGGGACTGAAGCTTTCTTT.

The chain employs TRBV19 and TRBJ2-2, with TRBD1 identical over 8 bases. CDR1 and CDR2 from the germline V gene are LNHDA and SQIVND (reference sequence). With 6 bases clipped from V and 6 bases from J, the junction kept 6 bases outside the gene matches. The CDR3 has 14 residues. CDR3 bases: TGTGCCAGTAGGACAGGGGCTCGGGCCGGGGAGCTGTTTTTT. Translated, it gives CASRTGARAGELFF.